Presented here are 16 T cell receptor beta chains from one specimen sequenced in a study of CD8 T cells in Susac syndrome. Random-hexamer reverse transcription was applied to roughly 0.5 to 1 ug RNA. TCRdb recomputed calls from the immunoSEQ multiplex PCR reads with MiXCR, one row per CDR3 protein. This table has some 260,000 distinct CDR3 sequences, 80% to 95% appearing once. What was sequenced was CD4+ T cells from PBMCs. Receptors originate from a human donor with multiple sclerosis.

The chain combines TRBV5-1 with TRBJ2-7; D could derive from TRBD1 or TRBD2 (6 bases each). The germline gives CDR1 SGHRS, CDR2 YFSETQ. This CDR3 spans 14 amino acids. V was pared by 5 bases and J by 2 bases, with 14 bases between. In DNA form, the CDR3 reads TGCGCCAGCAGAAGGCCGGGGGACACCTACGAGCAGTACTTC. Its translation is CASRRPGDTYEQYF.

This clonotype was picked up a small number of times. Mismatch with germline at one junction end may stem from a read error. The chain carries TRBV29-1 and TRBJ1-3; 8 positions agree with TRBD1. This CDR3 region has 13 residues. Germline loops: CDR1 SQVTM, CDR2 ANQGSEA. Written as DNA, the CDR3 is TGCAGTGTTGAGGGGACAGGTGGAAACACCATATATTTT. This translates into CSVEGTGGNTIYF. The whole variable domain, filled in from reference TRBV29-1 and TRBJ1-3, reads SAVISQKPSRDICQRGTSLTIQCQVDSQVTMMFWYRQQPGQSLTLIATANQGSEATYESGFVIDKFPISRPNLTFSTLTVSNMSPEDSSIYLCSVEGTGGNTIYFGEGSWLTVV.

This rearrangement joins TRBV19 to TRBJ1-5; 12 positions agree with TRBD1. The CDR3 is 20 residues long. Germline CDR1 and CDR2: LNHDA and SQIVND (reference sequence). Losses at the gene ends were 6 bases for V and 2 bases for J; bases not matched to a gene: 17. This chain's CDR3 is CASSPDSGTGGRYGNQPQHF. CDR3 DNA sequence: TGTGCCAGTAGCCCAGACTCCGGGACAGGGGGCAGATATGGCAATCAGCCCCAGCATTTT.

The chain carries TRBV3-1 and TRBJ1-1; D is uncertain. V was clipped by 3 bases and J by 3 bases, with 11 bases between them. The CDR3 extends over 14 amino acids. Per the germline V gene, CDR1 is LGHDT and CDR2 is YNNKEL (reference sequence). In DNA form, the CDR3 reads TGTGCCAGCAGCCATTCGCCTAGGGACACTGAAGCTTTCTTT. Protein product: CASSHSPRDTEAFF.

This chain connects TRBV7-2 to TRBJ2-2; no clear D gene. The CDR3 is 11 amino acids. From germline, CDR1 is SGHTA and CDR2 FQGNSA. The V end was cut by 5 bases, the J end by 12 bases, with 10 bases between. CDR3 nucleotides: TGTGCCAGCAGCCCAAGTCTTAAGCTGTTTTTT. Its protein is CASSPSLKLFF.

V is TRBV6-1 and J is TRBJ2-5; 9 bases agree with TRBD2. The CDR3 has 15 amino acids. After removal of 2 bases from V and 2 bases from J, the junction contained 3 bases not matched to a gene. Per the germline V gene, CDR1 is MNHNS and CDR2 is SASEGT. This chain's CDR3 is CASSELAGSQETQYF. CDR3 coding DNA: TGTGCCAGCAGTGAACTAGCGGGGTCACAAGAGACCCAGTACTTC.

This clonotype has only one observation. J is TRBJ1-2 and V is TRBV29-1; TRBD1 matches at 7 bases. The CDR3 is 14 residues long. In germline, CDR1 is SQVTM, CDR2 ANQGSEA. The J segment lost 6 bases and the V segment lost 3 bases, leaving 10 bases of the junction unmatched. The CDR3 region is CSVDSTGEEDGYTF. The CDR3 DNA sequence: TGCAGCGTTGACTCAACAGGGGAAGAAGATGGCTACACCTTC. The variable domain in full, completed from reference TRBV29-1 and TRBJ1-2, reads SAVISQKPSRDICQRGTSLTIQCQVDSQVTMMFWYRQQPGQSLTLIATANQGSEATYESGFVIDKFPISRPNLTFSTLTVSNMSPEDSSIYLCSVDSTGEEDGYTFGSGTRLTVV.

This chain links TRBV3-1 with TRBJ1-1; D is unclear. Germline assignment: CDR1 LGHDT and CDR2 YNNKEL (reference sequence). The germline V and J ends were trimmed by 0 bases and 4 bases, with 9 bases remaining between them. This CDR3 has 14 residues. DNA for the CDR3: TGTGCCAGCAGCCAAGATCTTTCCGGCACTGAAGCTTTCTTT. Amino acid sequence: CASSQDLSGTEAFF.

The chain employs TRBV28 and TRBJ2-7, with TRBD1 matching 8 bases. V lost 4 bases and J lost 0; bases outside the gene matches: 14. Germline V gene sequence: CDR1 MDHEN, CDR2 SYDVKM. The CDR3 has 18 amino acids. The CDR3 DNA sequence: TGTGCCAGCAGTTCATTCCTTATTGGGGACAGGCTCTCCTACGAGCAGTACTTC. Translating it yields CASSSFLIGDRLSYEQYF.

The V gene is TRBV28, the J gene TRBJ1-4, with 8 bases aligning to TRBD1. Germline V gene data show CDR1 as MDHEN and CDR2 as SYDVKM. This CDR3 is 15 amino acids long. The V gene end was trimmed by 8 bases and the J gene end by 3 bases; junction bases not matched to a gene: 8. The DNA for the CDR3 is TGTGCCAGCTTCACAGGGGGGAGGGCTAATGAAAAACTGTTTTTT. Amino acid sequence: CASFTGGRANEKLFF.

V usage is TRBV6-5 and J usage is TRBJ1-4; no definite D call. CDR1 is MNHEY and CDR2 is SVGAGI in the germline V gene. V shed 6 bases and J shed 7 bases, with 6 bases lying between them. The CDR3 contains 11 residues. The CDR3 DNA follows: TGTGCCAGCAGGGGATTTGAAAAACTGTTTTTT. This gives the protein CASRGFEKLFF.

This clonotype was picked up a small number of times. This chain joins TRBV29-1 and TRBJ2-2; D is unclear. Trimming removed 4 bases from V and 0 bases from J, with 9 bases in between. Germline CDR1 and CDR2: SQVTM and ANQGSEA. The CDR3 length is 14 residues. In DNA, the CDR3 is TGCAGCGTTGGGGCGATACCGAACACCGGGGAGCTGTTTTTT. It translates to CSVGAIPNTGELFF.

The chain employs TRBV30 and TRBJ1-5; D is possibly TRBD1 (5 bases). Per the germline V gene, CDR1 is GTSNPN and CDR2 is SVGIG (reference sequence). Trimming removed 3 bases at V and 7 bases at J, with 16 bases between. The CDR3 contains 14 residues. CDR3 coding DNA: TGTGCCTGGAGCACACAGGCCATCGGGCAGCCCCAGCATTTT. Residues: CAWSTQAIGQPQHF.

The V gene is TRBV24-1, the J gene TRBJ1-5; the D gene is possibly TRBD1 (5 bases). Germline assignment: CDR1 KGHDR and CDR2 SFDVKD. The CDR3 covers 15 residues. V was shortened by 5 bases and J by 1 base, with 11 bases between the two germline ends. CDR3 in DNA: TGTGCCACCAGTGCCCCGGGGGGGAGCAATCAGCCCCAGCATTTT. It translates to CATSAPGGSNQPQHF.

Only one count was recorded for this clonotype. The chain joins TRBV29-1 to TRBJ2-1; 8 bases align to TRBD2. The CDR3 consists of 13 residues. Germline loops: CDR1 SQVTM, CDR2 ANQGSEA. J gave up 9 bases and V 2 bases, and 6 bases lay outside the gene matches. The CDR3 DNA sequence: TGCAGCGTTGAATTCCGGACTAGCAGTGAGCAGTTCTTC. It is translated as CSVEFRTSSEQFF.

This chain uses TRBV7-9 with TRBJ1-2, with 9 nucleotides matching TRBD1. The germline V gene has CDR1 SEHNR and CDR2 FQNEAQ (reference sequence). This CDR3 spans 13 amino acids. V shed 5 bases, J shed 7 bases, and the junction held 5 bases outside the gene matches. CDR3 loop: CASSEQGATGYTF. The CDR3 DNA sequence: TGTGCCAGCAGCGAACAGGGGGCTACTGGCTACACCTTC. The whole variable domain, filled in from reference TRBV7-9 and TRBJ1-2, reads DTGVSQNPRHKITKRGQNVTFRCDPISEHNRLYWYRQTLGQGPEFLTYFQNEAQLEKSRLLSDRFSAERPKGSFSTLEIQRTEQGDSAMYLCASSEQGATGYTFGSGTRLTVV.